This TCR beta chain is drawn from a study of T cells in Graves' hyperthyroidism and ophthalmopathy. This clonotype was seen only a few times. Its target is unknown. Overall study findings and caveats: The model predicted ophthalmopathy a median around 6 months before onset.

V was clipped by 7 bases and J by 3 bases, with 17 bases between them. Germline CDR1 reads SGHRS; CDR2 reads YFSETQ. This CDR3 has 15 amino acids. Hyperthyroidism had been newly diagnosed in patients aged 18 to 65, and its duration was under 2 months. The PBMCs had their origin in roughly 10 ml of fresh peripheral blood. What was amplified from RNA transcripts were TCR beta CDR3 regions. TCR CDR3 regions were first amplified by RT-PCR with HTBI primers. TCRdb independently ran MiXCR on the multiplex PCR reads; one entry per CDR3 protein. The sample includes hundreds of thousands of distinct CDR3 sequences, over 15% of them seen just once.

The TCR sequence derives from a woman between 18 and 30 years old with Graves' hyperthyroidism. Sample: blood. The V and J genes are TRBV5-1 and TRBJ2-1; D gene uncertain. CDR3 DNA: TGCGCCAGCGGCTCGGGCGGCCTCAACTACAATGAGCAGTTCTTC. Translating it yields CASGSGGLNYNEQFF. The variable domain in full, with the rest retrieved from reference TRBV5-1 and TRBJ2-1, is KAGVTQTPRYLIKTRGQQVTLSCSPISGHRSVSWYQQTPGQGLQFLFEYFSETQRNKGNFPGRFSGRQFSNSRSEMNVSTLELGDSALYLCASGSGGLNYNEQFFGPGTRLTVL.